Described below is a single TCR beta chain sequence and its context. This sample is drawn from a study of blood T cell repertoires in COVID-19. About the research overall: The origin of the acute and convalescent COVID-19 samples was the United States, Italy and Spain.

Source study methods: Amplification of reference gene primers was used by the study to estimate nucleated cell counts. Sequencing used immunoSEQ multiplex PCR; TCRdb keeps in-frame clones, though not all of them. The V and J calls and clone size were taken over from that table, and D and trimming were inferred from the DNA. The sample yields tens of thousands of clones, approximately 86% seen once. Germline V gene data show CDR1 as KGHSH and CDR2 as LQKENI. The CDR3 is made up of 16 amino acids. V was cut by 8 bases and J by 3 bases, with 19 bases left in between. The sequence derives from a woman between 65 and 79 years old with acute or convalescent COVID-19. Sequencing input: peripheral blood. The V and J genes are TRBV18 and TRBJ2-2; possibly TRBD1 for D (6 bases). The CDR3: CASQTGYDRDTGELFF. The CDR3 coding sequence is TGTGCCAGCCAAACAGGGTACGACCGCGACACCGGGGAGCTGTTTTTT.